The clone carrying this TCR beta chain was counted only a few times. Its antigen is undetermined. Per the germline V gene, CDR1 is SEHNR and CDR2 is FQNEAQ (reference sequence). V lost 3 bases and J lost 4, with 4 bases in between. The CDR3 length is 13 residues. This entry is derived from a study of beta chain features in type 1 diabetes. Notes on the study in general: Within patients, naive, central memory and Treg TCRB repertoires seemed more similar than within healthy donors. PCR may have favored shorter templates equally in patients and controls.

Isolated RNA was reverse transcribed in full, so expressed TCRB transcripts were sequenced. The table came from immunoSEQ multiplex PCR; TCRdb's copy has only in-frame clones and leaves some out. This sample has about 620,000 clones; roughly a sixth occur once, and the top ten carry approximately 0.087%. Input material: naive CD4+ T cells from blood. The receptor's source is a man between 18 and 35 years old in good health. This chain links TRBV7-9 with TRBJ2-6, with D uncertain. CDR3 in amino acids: CASSFRGANVLTF. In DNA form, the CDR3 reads TGTGCCAGCAGCTTTAGAGGGGCCAACGTCCTGACTTTC.